This T cell receptor beta chain emerged from a study of shared clonotypes between healthy human individuals. The overall study: Each donor's CD4 naive and CD4 memory cells filled three plates apiece, CD8 naive two, and CD8 memory one. Study outcomes and limitations: Expectations were that clonotype sharing among donors would be affected by sequencing depth.

Naive-designated CD8 cells lacked CD45RO, were positively enriched for CCR7, and omitted terminally differentiated effector memory CD45RA+ cells. Donors comprised healthy HIV-negative adults lacking recent acute infections or vaccinations. Only in-frame clones appear in the TCRdb table, and some are missing; sequencing was by immunoSEQ multiplex PCR. Among approximately 600,000 clones listed, roughly 95% were seen once. Details on this clone: The antigen remains unidentified.

The sequencing sample was made of naive CD8+ T cells sorted from blood. This TCR derives from a woman in her twenties or thirties in good health.

CDR3 sequence (DNA): TGCGCCAGCAGCTACCAAGAGACCCAGTACTTC. As protein: CASSYQETQYF. This chain uses TRBV5-1 with TRBJ2-5; unclear D gene. This CDR3 has 11 residues. CDR1 SGHRS and CDR2 YFSETQ come from the germline V gene. V lost 3 bases, J lost 0 bases, and 0 bases lay in between.